The source of this T cell receptor (beta chain) is a study of blood T cell repertoires in COVID-19. On the study more broadly: Nucleic acid was either cDNA or gDNA, and it came from T cells, B-cell-depleted T cells, or PBMCs.

Clones were sequenced by immunoSEQ multiplex PCR, and TCRdb holds only the in-frame ones, with some missing. The repertoire holds over 150,000 clones, with about 85% as singletons. The germline V gene has CDR1 SGHVS and CDR2 FQNEAQ. V shed 6 bases and J 4 bases; nucleotides not matched to a gene: 12. This CDR3 contains 16 residues. The source material was peripheral blood. The V call is TRBV7-8, the J call TRBJ2-1; 7 nucleotides agree with TRBD2. The TCR sequence derives from a woman aged 55-70 years with COVID-19, enrolled during active disease. CDR3: CASRRLAGVQYNEQFF. The CDR3 nucleotides are TGTGCCAGCAGGCGTTTGGCGGGAGTCCAATACAATGAGCAGTTCTTC. Complete variable domain (other parts from reference TRBV7-8 and TRBJ2-1): GAGVSQSPRYKVAKRGQDVALRCDPISGHVSLFWYQQALGQGPEFLTYFQNEAQLDKSGLPSDRFFAERPEGSVSTLKIQRTQQEDSAVYLCASRRLAGVQYNEQFFGPGTRLTVL.